The 2 T cell receptor beta chains below all came from one sample that was sequenced in a study of control samples from healthy donors and cancer patients. Profiled with immunoSEQ multiplex PCR; TCRdb holds only in-frame clones, not every one. The sample lists about 76,000 clones, 75% to 90% seen once, with 9.5% in the top ten. Sequenced: PBMCs. The receptors were sampled from a woman aged 45-59 years with colorectal cancer.

This clone was detected only a few times. This chain joins TRBV6-4 and TRBJ2-3, with D perhaps being TRBD1 or TRBD2 (6 bases each). V lost 0 bases and J 3 bases, leaving 13 bases between the germline ends. This CDR3 has 16 amino acids. Germline CDR1 and CDR2: MRHNA and SNTAGT. The CDR3 loop reads CASSDSGGGGTDTQYF. For the CDR3, the DNA is TGTGCCAGCAGTGACTCCGGAGGGGGAGGTACAGATACGCAGTATTTT.

V is TRBV21-1 and J is TRBJ2-7. TRBV21-1 is termed a pseudogene. The CDR3 length is 13 residues. CDR3 DNA: TGTGCCAGCAGCAAAGGGATCCGCTACGAGCAGTACGTC. Amino acid sequence: CASSKGIRYEQYV.